The clone carrying this T cell receptor (beta chain) was counted ten times or more. Its specificity is unknown. The sample originates from a study of identical twins. The germline V gene encodes CDR1 LGHDT and CDR2 YNNKEL (reference sequence). Trimming cost V 4 bases and J 3 bases; bases outside gene matches: 5. The CDR3 sequence is 14 residues long. One entry per CDR3 protein results from TCRdb running MiXCR on the 5' RACE reads. Among hundreds of thousands of distinct CDR3 sequences listed, 9.5% were seen once. General observations from the study: Out-of-frame alpha sequences shared between twins exhibited an excess of low generation probability. Twins' excess sharing was less marked for out-of-frame beta sequences. Clonotypes of the beta chain that were abundant in cord blood carried fewer insertions (memory repertoires showed none). Models underestimated how often monozygotic twins shared out-of-frame TCR alpha.

These data are also associated with another study on yellow fever vaccine responses in identical twins.

Sample: CD8+ T cells sorted from blood. The gene calls are TRBV3-1 and TRBJ2-7; 8 bases are a match to TRBD1. The sequence came from a woman aged 18-29 years in good health. This CDR3 is CASSLRTGHYEQYF. DNA of the CDR3: TGTGCCAGCAGCCTACGGACAGGGCACTACGAGCAGTACTTC.